These T cell receptor beta chains were read from a single sample in a study of T cell repertoires in cytomegalovirus infection. Antigens of these TCRs are unknown. MiXCR, run by TCRdb on the reads, gives a single entry per CDR3 protein. This table has 450,000 to 650,000 distinct CDR3 sequences, 40% appearing once. Sequences were derived from cultured PBMCs, sampled from culture after CMV antigen stimulation. The receptors were gathered from a human donor in good health (CMV status not recorded). Some clones in this sample may be carry-over from other donors' samples. CDR3s include the opening cysteine and the closing phenylalanine or tryptophan. The D gene is left open where the match is weak.

>TRBV7-6|NA|TRBJ1-5
CASSRAASSQPQHF
>TRBV10-3|TRBD1|TRBJ1-5
CAISDQGQGGNQPQHF
>TRBV5-3|NA|TRBJ2-5
CASSLPLTIDQETQYF
>TRBV6-2/TRBV6-3|NA|TRBJ1-5
CASSPYRQGNQPQHF
>TRBV7-2|NA|TRBJ2-1
CASSLLPGVVDEQFF
>TRBV7-8|NA|TRBJ1-1
CASSLVSGNTEAFF
>TRBV6-2/TRBV6-3|TRBD2|TRBJ2-7
CASSYVLLAEEQYF
>TRBV7-8|NA|TRBJ1-5
CASSLGAPYSNQPQHF
>TRBV6-6|NA|TRBJ2-3
CASSFLTPPPLDTQYF
>TRBV4-2|TRBD2|TRBJ2-1
CASTQGLSGGRDEQFF
>TRBV7-2|NA|TRBJ2-1
CASSSQSGGANEQFF
>TRBV12-3/TRBV12-4|TRBD1|TRBJ2-3
CASTRTGITDTQYF
>TRBV7-2|NA|TRBJ2-6
CASSFGRGLISGANVLTF
>TRBV7-8|NA|TRBJ1-2
CASSLEYAPNGYTF
>TRBV6-1|TRBD2|TRBJ2-1
CASSFSGTTVMKQFF
>TRBV12-3/TRBV12-4|TRBD1|TRBJ1-1
CASSSQQGGNTEAFF
>TRBV24-1|NA|TRBJ1-2
CATSDFRGDYGYTF
>TRBV6-8|TRBD2|TRBJ2-7
CASSKLAGGVYEQYF
>TRBV2|TRBD1|TRBJ1-5
CASSEDRLRDQPQHF
>TRBV9|NA|TRBJ1-1
CASSVAEWRTEAFF
>TRBV28|TRBD2|TRBJ2-2
CASSPRGVITGELFF
>TRBV12-5|NA|TRBJ1-5
CASPDQPQHF
>TRBV18|TRBD2|TRBJ2-5
CASSPTTALAGLQETQYF
>TRBV10-3|NA|TRBJ1-1
CAARSEENTEAFF
>TRBV5-4|TRBD2|TRBJ2-1
CASSGGVTRVSSYNEQFF
>TRBV7-7|NA|TRBJ2-3
CASSKGLLTDTQYF
>TRBV7-9|NA|TRBJ1-1
CASSLRGEALVEAFF
>TRBV7-4|NA|TRBJ1-4
CASSKTGGANEKLFF
>TRBV4-1|NA|TRBJ2-7
CASSQERGDGSYEQYF
>TRBV4-1|TRBD2|TRBJ2-3
CASSQDQAGATDTQYF
>TRBV11-2|TRBD2|TRBJ2-7
CASSFGTSGARPSYEQYF
>TRBV6-2/TRBV6-3|TRBD1|TRBJ2-3
CASSYPTQGQGTGDTQYF
>TRBV4-1|NA|TRBJ1-3
CASSRSGTMMGNTIYF
>TRBV11-2|NA|TRBJ2-2
CASSLETAGELFF
>TRBV10-3|NA|TRBJ2-7
CAISPGQGYEQYF
>TRBV7-2|NA|TRBJ1-2
CASTRSMVLGYTF
>TRBV7-6|NA|TRBJ1-3
CASSLGRLSGNTIYF
>TRBV7-6|NA|TRBJ1-2
CASSFGGDNYGYTF
>TRBV7-4|TRBD1|TRBJ2-7
CASSPAGTGLFYEQYF
>TRBV5-5|NA|TRBJ2-1
CASSLGGAYYNEQFF
>TRBV4-1|NA|TRBJ1-6
CASSQDPPVMGESIGNSPLHF
>TRBV19|TRBD2|TRBJ2-2
CASSFGGRPTGELFF
>TRBV20-1|NA|TRBJ1-5
CSARRTHQPQHF
>TRBV6-8|NA|TRBJ2-7
CASSGGHNYEQYF
>TRBV20-1|TRBD2|TRBJ2-7
CSASGPGTSVPYEQYF
>TRBV7-2|TRBD2|TRBJ2-1
CASSRRTSLNEQFF
>TRBV7-4|TRBD2|TRBJ2-5
CASSSQGAGGETQYF